The source of this T cell receptor beta chain is a study of blood T cell repertoires in COVID-19. Across the study: Collection of acute and convalescent COVID-19 samples took place in the United States, Italy and Spain. The analysed material was cDNA or gDNA that came from T cells, B-cell-depleted T cells, or PBMCs.

Authors' methods: By means of reference gene primer amplification, nucleated cell counts were estimated. The table came from immunoSEQ multiplex PCR; TCRdb's copy has only in-frame clones and leaves some out. V and J calls and clone size are those listed in that table; D and trimming were worked out from the DNA. The data show about 81,000 clones, 80% to 90% seen once. CDR3 length: 17 amino acids. Germline V gives CDR1 LNHDA, CDR2 SQIVND (reference sequence). The V end was cut by 7 bases, the J end by 2 bases, with 21 bases between. In its sample, this clone was seen once. This receptor was taken from a woman older than 75 with active COVID-19. The specimen was peripheral blood. This chain joins TRBV19 and TRBJ1-5, with D possibly being TRBD1 (6 bases). CDR3 coding DNA: TGTGCCAGTACGGCGTCAGGGAGGGGGTCCGGCAATCAGCCCCAGCATTTT. Its protein product is CASTASGRGSGNQPQHF.